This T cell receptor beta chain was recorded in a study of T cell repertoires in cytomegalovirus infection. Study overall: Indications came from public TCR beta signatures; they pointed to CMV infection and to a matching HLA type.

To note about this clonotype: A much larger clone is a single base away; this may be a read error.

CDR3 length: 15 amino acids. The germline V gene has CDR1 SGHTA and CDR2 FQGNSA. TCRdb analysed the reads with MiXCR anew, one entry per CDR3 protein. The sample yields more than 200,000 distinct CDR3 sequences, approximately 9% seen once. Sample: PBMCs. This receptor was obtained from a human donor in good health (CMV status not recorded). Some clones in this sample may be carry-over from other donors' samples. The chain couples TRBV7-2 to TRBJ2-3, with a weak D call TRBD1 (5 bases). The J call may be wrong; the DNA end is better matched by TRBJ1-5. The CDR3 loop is CASKPTAGRGDTQHF. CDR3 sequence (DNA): TGTGCCAGCAAGCCGACCGCGGGTAGGGGAGATACGCAGCATTTT.